A few counts support the clone carrying this T cell receptor (beta chain). Its antigen is not identified. After 5'RACE with constant-segment primers, TCR alpha and TCR beta cDNA libraries carrying sample barcodes and UMIs were obtained. TCRdb re-analysed the 5' RACE reads in MiXCR, keeping a single row per CDR3 protein. The sample contains under 700,000 distinct CDR3 sequences, over 20% of which appear only once. This entry belongs to a study of T-cell memory formation after mild COVID-19. Notes on the study in general: Unconfirmed was the SARS-CoV-2 specificity of second-wave clones that peaked on day 37. Memory from before infection featured some responding clones, which suggests cross-reactive memory joined. While clones contracting from day 15 to 85 were balanced between CD4 and CD8, later expanders leaned CD4+.

The CDR3 loop spans 14 amino acids. Trimming stripped 5 bases from V and 3 bases from J, with 14 bases between. The sample consisted of PBMCs or a T cell subset sorted from them (not recorded which). The sequence was collected from an adult woman who had mild COVID-19 (a few samples of this study predate the infection). Cell type and time point are not known. The chain joins TRBV12-3 or TRBV12-4 to TRBJ2-7, with D perhaps given as TRBD1 or TRBD2 (5 bases each). CDR3 in amino acids: CASSRDPRIYEQYF. CDR3 bases: TGTGCCAGCAGTAGGGACCCGAGAATCTACGAGCAGTACTTC.